This record concerns one T cell receptor beta chain sequence. These data belong to a study of blood T cell repertoires in COVID-19. About the study: T cells, B-cell-depleted T cells, or PBMCs provided the cDNA or gDNA that served as material.

Germline CDR1 MNHEY, CDR2 SVGAGI. V dropped 7 bases and J dropped 1 base, with 11 bases sitting between them. The CDR3 covers 14 residues. As handled by the study authors: The assay estimated nucleated cells by amplifying reference gene primers. This table comes from immunoSEQ multiplex PCR, and its TCRdb copy is limited to in-frame clones, with some not included. Clone size and V and J calls were adopted from that table, with D and trimming inferred from the DNA. The profile shows 150,000 to 200,000 clones, around nine tenths of them singletons. Sequences were obtained from peripheral blood. The sequence derives from a woman aged 18-35 years who had recovered from COVID-19. The rearrangement joins TRBV6-5 to TRBJ2-1; weak D call: TRBD2 (6 bases). The CDR3 DNA is TGTGCCAGCAAACTAAGCGGGTCCTACAATGAGCAGTTCTTC. Amino acids: CASKLSGSYNEQFF.